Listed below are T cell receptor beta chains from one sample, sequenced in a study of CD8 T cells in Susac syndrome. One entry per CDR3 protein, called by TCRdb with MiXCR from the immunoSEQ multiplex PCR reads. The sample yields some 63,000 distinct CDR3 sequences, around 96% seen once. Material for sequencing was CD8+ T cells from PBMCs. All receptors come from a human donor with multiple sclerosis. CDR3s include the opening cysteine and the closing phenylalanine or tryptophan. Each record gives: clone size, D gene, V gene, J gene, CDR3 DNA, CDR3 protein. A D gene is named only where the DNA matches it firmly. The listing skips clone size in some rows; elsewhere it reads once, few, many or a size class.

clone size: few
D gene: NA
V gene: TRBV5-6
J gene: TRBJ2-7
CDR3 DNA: TGTGCCAGCAGCTTGGCCAACGGGTACGAGCAGTACTTC
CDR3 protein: CASSLANGYEQYF

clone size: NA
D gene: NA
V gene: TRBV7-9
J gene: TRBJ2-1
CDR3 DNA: TGTGCCAGCTCGGGAATCCCCTACAATGAGCAGTTCTTC
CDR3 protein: CASSGIPYNEQFF

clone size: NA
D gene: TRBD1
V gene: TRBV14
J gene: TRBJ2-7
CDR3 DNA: TGTGCCAGCAGCCAAGGGACAGGGCCCTACGAGCAGTACTTC
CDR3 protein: CASSQGTGPYEQYF

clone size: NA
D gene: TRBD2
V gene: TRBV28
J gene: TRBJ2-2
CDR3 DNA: TGTGCCAGCAGTTTACACGGTGCTAGCGGAGGCACCGGGGAGCTGTTTTTT
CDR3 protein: CASSLHGASGGTGELFF

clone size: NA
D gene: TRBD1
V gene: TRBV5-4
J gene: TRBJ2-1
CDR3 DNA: TGTGCCAGCAGCTCCCCCGGGACAGATATCTACAATGAGCAGTTCTTC
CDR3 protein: CASSSPGTDIYNEQFF

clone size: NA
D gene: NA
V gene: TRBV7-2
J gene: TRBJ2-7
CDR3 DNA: TGTGCCAGCAGCTTAGGACAGGTCGGGCACGAGCAGTACTTC
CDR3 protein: CASSLGQVGHEQYF

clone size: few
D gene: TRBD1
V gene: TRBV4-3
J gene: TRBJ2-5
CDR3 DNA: TGCGCCAGCAGCCAAGAGGGACAGGGGAAAGAGACCCAGTACTTC
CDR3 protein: CASSQEGQGKETQYF

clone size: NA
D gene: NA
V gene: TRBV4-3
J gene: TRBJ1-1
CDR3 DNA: TGCGCCAGCAGCCAAGATGTGGCGAACACTGAAGCTTTCTTT
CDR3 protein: CASSQDVANTEAFF

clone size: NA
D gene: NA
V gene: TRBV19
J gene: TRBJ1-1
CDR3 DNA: TGTGCCAGTAGCCACCGGACAGACACTGAAGCTTTCTTT
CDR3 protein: CASSHRTDTEAFF

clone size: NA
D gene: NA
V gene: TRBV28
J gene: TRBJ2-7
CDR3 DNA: TGTGCCAGCAGTTTCCTCCTTACCGGGGTCCCCTACGAGCAGTACTTC
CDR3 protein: CASSFLLTGVPYEQYF

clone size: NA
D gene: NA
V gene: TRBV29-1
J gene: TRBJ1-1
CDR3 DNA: TGCAGCGTCGAGCAGGGTATGAACACTGAAGCTTTCTTT
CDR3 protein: CSVEQGMNTEAFF

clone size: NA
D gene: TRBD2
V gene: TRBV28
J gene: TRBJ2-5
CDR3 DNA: TGTGCCAGCAGCGCTAGCGGGGGGGAAGAGACCCAGTACTTC
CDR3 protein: CASSASGGEETQYF

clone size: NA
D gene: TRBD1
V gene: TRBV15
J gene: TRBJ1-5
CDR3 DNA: TGTGCCACCAGCAGAGGAACAGGGGGCAATCAGCCCCAGCATTTT
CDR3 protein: CATSRGTGGNQPQHF

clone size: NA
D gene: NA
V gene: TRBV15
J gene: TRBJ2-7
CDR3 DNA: TGTGCCACCAGCAGAGATAGGTCGTACGAGCAGTACTTC
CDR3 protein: CATSRDRSYEQYF

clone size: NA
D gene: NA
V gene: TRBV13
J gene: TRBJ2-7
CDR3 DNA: TGTGCCAGCAGCTCGACCGGGACCGAAGGGGCGGAGCAGTACTTC
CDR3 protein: CASSSTGTEGAEQYF

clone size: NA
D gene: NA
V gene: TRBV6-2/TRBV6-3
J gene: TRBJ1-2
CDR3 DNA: TGTGCCAGCAGGGACGAGAACAACTATGGCTACACCTTC
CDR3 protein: CASRDENNYGYTF

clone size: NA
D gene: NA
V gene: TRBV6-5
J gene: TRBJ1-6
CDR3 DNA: TGTGCCAGCAGTCTTGGGGCGGGATCACCCCTCCACTTT
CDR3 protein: CASSLGAGSPLHF

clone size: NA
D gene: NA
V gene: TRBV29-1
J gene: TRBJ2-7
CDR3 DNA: TGCAGCGTTGAAGAACCGGGCTCCTACGAGCAGTACTTC
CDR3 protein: CSVEEPGSYEQYF

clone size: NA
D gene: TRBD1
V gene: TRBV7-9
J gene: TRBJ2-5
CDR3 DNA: TGTGCCAGCAGGAGGGGACAGCCTAAAGAGACCCAGTACTTC
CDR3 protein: CASRRGQPKETQYF

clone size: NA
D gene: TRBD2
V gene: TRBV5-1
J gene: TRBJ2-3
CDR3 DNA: TGCGCCAGCAGCCTCGTCCTTAGCGGGGGAGGTACAGATACGCAGTATTTT
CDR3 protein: CASSLVLSGGGTDTQYF

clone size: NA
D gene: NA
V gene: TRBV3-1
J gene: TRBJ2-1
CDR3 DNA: TGTGCCAGCAGCCAAGATTGGGGGGCAGGGAATGAGCAGTTCTTC
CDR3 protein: CASSQDWGAGNEQFF

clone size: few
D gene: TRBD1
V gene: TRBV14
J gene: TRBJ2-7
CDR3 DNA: TGTGCCAGCAGCCAAGGACAGGGCTCCTACGAGCAGTACTTC
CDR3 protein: CASSQGQGSYEQYF

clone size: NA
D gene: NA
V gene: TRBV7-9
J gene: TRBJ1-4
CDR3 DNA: TGTGCCAGCAGCTTTAAGGAGGGGGAGAATGAAAAACTGTTTTTT
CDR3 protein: CASSFKEGENEKLFF

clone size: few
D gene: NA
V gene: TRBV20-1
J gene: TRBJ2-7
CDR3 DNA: TGCAGTGCTAGAGACACAGCCTACGAGCAGTACTTC
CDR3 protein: CSARDTAYEQYF

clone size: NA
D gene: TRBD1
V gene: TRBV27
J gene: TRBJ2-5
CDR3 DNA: TGTGCCAGCAAGACGGACAGGGGGCAACCGGGGGAGACCCAGTACTTC
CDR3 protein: CASKTDRGQPGETQYF

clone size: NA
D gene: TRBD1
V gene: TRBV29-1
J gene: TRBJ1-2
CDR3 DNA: TGCAGCGTCGAACCGGGACAGGGGCTTTACTATGGCTACACCTTC
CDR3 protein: CSVEPGQGLYYGYTF